The subject of this entry is one T cell receptor beta chain. Its target is unknown. At the DNA level, this CDR3 is encoded by other sequences in the same sample as well. With 2 bases removed from V and 9 bases from J, the gap between germline ends came to 5 bases. CDR3 length: 11 residues. CDR1 and CDR2 (germline): SNHLY, FYNNEI. Assay used: immunoSEQ multiplex PCR; TCRdb lists only in-frame clones, some missing. The sample shows roughly 2.4 million clones, under 97% of them seen only once. This record comes from a study of shared clonotypes between healthy human individuals. Overall study context: Ranging from 18 to 49 in age, donors were a couple of women and a few men. CD4 naive and CD4 memory each took three plates per donor, while CD8 naive took two and CD8 memory one. Findings and limits, study-wide: Relative to their counterparts shared across all four donors, non-shared clonotypes exhibited diminished generation probabilities. The sharing of 5% to 5.5% of naive CD4 clonotypes was seen across a handful of donors.

The genes are TRBV2 and TRBJ2-1; D gene unclear. The TCR was taken from a young man in good health. Sequencing was carried out using naive CD4+ T cells sorted from blood. Stated subset: CD45RA+ positively selected. CDR3 sequence (DNA): TGTGCCAGCAGTGAATACGGTGAGCAGTTCTTC. Its protein is CASSEYGEQFF.